The sequence of this TCR beta chain was determined in a study of vaccination effects on CD4 cells after COVID-19. The CDR3 consists of 15 residues. Trimming at V came to 1 base and at J to 5 bases, leaving 7 bases not matched to a gene. CDR1 and CDR2 from the germline V gene are LGHDT and YNNKEL (reference sequence). CD4+ T cell isolation took place after approximately ten days of culture. On day 3 and again on day 7, half the medium was replaced with IL-2 medium. With regard to this clone: The antigen is undetermined.

Using immunoSEQ multiplex PCR, the repertoire was profiled, and TCRdb retains in-frame clones only, with some absent. Here the sample spans fewer than 40,000 clones, around three quarters being singletons. The chain carries TRBV3-1 (or the pseudogene TRBV3-2) and TRBJ2-5; TRBD2 matches at 7 bases. Sequencing was performed on CD4+ T cells from PBMCs cultured without peptide, taken before COVID-19 vaccination. The TCR comes from a human donor who received a COVID-19 vaccine. Here the CDR3 reads CASSQGLADPETQYF. DNA for the CDR3: TGTGCCAGCAGCCAAGGTCTAGCGGACCCTGAGACCCAGTACTTC.